These 28 T cell receptor beta chains came from one sample sequenced in a study of radiation and T cells in renal cell carcinoma. TCRdb's copy holds only in-frame clones and misses some; the assay was immunoSEQ multiplex PCR. The sample gives around 99,000 clones, 75% to 85% of which show up once; approximately 7.7% is in the top ten. Time point in this sample: blood 4 weeks post-SBRT, at nephrectomy. As to treatment: 15 Gy SBRT to primary tumor, nephrectomy 4 weeks later. The specimen was blood, collected from a patient whose treatment included radiotherapy and nephrectomy. The source of these receptors is a man aged 55-75 years with renal cell carcinoma.

This chain joins TRBV4-1 and TRBJ1-5, with 7 bases matching TRBD1. Germline loops: CDR1 MGHRA, CDR2 YSYEKL. Trimming took 1 base from V and 5 from J; bases not matched to a gene: 5. The CDR3 has 15 amino acids. The CDR3 here is CASSQGQGPHQPQHF. CDR3 DNA sequence: TGCGCCAGCAGCCAAGGACAGGGTCCCCATCAGCCCCAGCATTTT.

This chain connects TRBV15 to TRBJ2-7; a possible D gene is TRBD1 (5 bases). The germline CDR1 and CDR2 sequences are LNHNV and YYDKDF (reference sequence). Between the trimmed V and J ends, which lost 0 bases and 0 bases, there was a span of 9 bases. This CDR3 is 15 amino acids long. The CDR3 reads CATSRDTGPSYEQYF. The CDR3 DNA sequence: TGTGCCACCAGCAGAGATACAGGACCCTCCTACGAGCAGTACTTC.

J is TRBJ2-1 and V is TRBV28; no clear D. Per germline, CDR1 MDHEN and CDR2 SYDVKM. CDR3 size: 13 residues. V was trimmed by 2 bases and J by 3 bases, leaving 5 bases between them. The CDR3 region is CASSLRLYNEQFF. CDR3 nucleotides: TGTGCCAGCAGTTTACGCCTCTACAATGAGCAGTTCTTC.

This clone occurred a few times. V gene TRBV9 combines with J gene TRBJ2-7; 11 positions agree with TRBD2. The ends lost 4 bases at V and 3 bases at J; junction bases unmatched: 9. Looked up from germline, CDR1 is SGDLS and CDR2 is YYNGEE. This CDR3 comprises 16 residues. The CDR3 protein is CASSLTGLAEVYEQYF. DNA of the CDR3: TGTGCCAGCAGCCTAACGGGACTAGCGGAAGTCTACGAGCAGTACTTC.

This clone was observed a single time. The chain carries TRBV7-2 and TRBJ2-7, with a weak D call TRBD1 (5 bases). The germline gives CDR1 SGHTA, CDR2 FQGNSA. The CDR3 is 11 residues long. Trimming pared 2 bases from V and 10 bases from J, leaving 9 bases between. In DNA form, the CDR3 reads TGTGCCAGCAGCTTACGACAGAGACAGTACTTC. Protein: CASSLRQRQYF.

This clone was counted only a few times. This rearrangement joins TRBV6-4 to TRBJ2-2; 7 bases agree with TRBD1. Germline V lookup: CDR1 MRHNA, CDR2 SNTAGT. There are 13 residues in the CDR3. With V trimmed by 2 bases and J by 7 bases, 1 base remained unmatched. CDR3 residues: CASSDRGHGELFF. The CDR3 coding sequence is TGTGCCAGCAGTGACAGGGGGCACGGGGAGCTGTTTTTT.

V gene TRBV7-6 combines with J gene TRBJ2-1; D is unresolved. CDR1 is SGHVS, CDR2 FNYEAQ, per germline. The CDR3 totals 15 residues. Trimming shortened V by 1 base and J by 6 bases, and 13 bases separated the two germline ends. CDR3 protein: CASSLVSGYSNEQFF. The CDR3 nucleotides are TGTGCCAGCAGCTTAGTATCGGGCTACAGCAATGAGCAGTTCTTC.

This clone has only one observation. The V and J genes are TRBV9 and TRBJ2-5; 9 bases map to TRBD2. This CDR3 contains 14 residues. Germline trimming cut 1 base from V and 5 bases from J; bases unmatched to any gene: 3. CDR1 and CDR2 (germline): SGDLS, YYNGEE. For the CDR3, the DNA is TGTGCCAGCAGCGTAATAGCGGGAGATGAGACCCAGTACTTC. Residues: CASSVIAGDETQYF.

The J gene is TRBJ2-7, the V gene TRBV4-3; the D gene is possibly TRBD1 (5 bases). V shed 1 base and J shed 1 base, with 8 bases lying between them. The CDR3 extends over 14 amino acids. The germline V gene has CDR1 LGHNA and CDR2 YSLEER. The DNA of the CDR3 is TGCGCCAGCAGCCAAGCCTCAGGGTCCTACGAGCAGTACTTC. Translation: CASSQASGSYEQYF.

The chain joins TRBV21-1 to TRBJ2-1. TRBV21-1 is recorded as a pseudogene. The CDR3 has 16 amino acids. The CDR3 nucleotides read TGTGCCAGCACCCCGGGACGGGCCGAGACCTACAATGAGCAGTTCTTC. It specifies CASTPGRAETYNEQFF.

The chain is built from TRBV6-6 and TRBJ2-2; no firm D call. Between the trimmed V and J ends, which lost 7 bases and 7 bases, there was a span of 10 bases. The CDR3 contains 12 residues. The germline V gene encodes CDR1 MNHNY and CDR2 SVGAGI (reference sequence). The CDR3 loop reads CASTYRDGELFF. In nucleotides, the CDR3 is TGTGCCAGCACCTACAGAGACGGGGAGCTGTTTTTT.

This chain connects TRBV21-1 to TRBJ1-1; the table's TRBD1 call for D was not verified on the DNA. TRBV21-1 is recorded as a pseudogene. The CDR3 is 12 residues long. The CDR3 DNA follows: TGTGCCAGCAGCATCGACAGGTTAGAAGCTTTCTTT. Amino acids: CASSIDRLEAFF.

The chain links TRBV19 to TRBJ2-7, with D perhaps TRBD2 (5 bases). Germline CDR1 LNHDA, CDR2 SQIVND (reference sequence). The V and J ends lost 4 bases and 2 bases respectively, with 12 bases between them. This CDR3 region has 14 residues. The CDR3 DNA follows: TGTGCCAGTAGTAAGGCGGGCCGAACCTACGAGCAGTACTTC. Its translation is CASSKAGRTYEQYF.

This chain connects TRBV5-5 to TRBJ2-7; TRBD2 might be the D (6 bases). CDR3 length equals 16 residues. The germline V gene encodes CDR1 SGHKS and CDR2 YYEKEE (reference sequence). V was trimmed by 0 bases and J by 4 bases, leaving 17 bases between them. Here the CDR3 DNA reads TGTGCCAGCAGCTTGGAGGGCGCGGGGATGTTTTACGAGCAGTACTTC. Protein sequence: CASSLEGAGMFYEQYF.

The J gene is TRBJ2-7, the V gene TRBV30, with unresolved D. The CDR3 contains 12 residues. Deletions cut 3 bases from V and 6 bases from J, with 12 bases between. In germline, CDR1 is GTSNPN, CDR2 SVGIG (reference sequence). As DNA, the CDR3 is TGTGCCTGGAGGGGCGCAGACGCCGAGCAGTACTTC. It encodes CAWRGADAEQYF.

This clone turned up a few times. The chain combines TRBV7-8 with TRBJ1-1; D gene ambiguous. With 5 bases removed from V and 6 bases from J, the gap between germline ends came to 13 bases. Germline CDR1 reads SGHVS; CDR2 reads FQNEAQ. The CDR3 has 13 residues. The CDR3, as DNA: TGTGCCAGCAGCCCCCAGTATATAGCTGAAGCTTTCTTT. Its translation: CASSPQYIAEAFF.

The chain couples TRBV18 to TRBJ1-1; 8 bases are a match to TRBD1. CDR1 is KGHSH, CDR2 LQKENI, per germline. V dropped 3 bases and J dropped 7; count of bases not matched to a gene: 10. The CDR3 length is 15 residues. The CDR3 DNA follows: TGTGCCAGCTCACCCTCGACAGGGGAGCGGGGTGAAGCTTTCTTT. This sequence encodes CASSPSTGERGEAFF.

This chain uses TRBV2 with TRBJ1-5; D is possibly TRBD1 (5 bases). Germline CDR1 and CDR2: SNHLY and FYNNEI. This CDR3 has 15 amino acids. Trimming cost V 5 bases and J 3 bases, with 14 bases left between them. CDR3 region: CASSWGGGTNQPQHF. CDR3 in DNA: TGTGCCAGCAGTTGGGGTGGGGGGACCAATCAGCCCCAGCATTTT.

This sequence joins TRBV4-2 and TRBJ2-5, with TRBD2 identical over 16 bases. The CDR3 covers 17 residues. The V segment lost 3 bases and the J segment 2 bases; nucleotides outside the gene matches: 3. Per germline, CDR1 LGHNA and CDR2 YNFKEQ. Here the CDR3 reads CASSQGLAGGQQETQYF. CDR3 in DNA: TGTGCCAGCAGCCAGGGACTAGCGGGAGGGCAACAAGAGACCCAGTACTTC.

J is TRBJ2-3 and V is TRBV18; the match to TRBD2 covers 12 bases. Unmatched junction bases numbered 6, after V lost 6 bases and J lost 2 bases. This CDR3 contains 16 residues. The germline gives CDR1 KGHSH, CDR2 LQKENI. The CDR3 nucleotides read TGTGCCAGCTCCCCGAGGACTAGCGGGATCACAGATACGCAGTATTTT. This encodes CASSPRTSGITDTQYF.

The V gene is TRBV5-5, the J gene TRBJ2-2; 7 bases are shared with TRBD1. Germline V gene sequence: CDR1 SGHKS, CDR2 YYEKEE (reference sequence). J lost 3 bases, V lost 0 bases, and 2 bases had no gene match. The CDR3 runs to 15 residues. The CDR3 is CASSLDRGDTGELFF. DNA of the CDR3: TGTGCCAGCAGCTTGGACAGGGGTGACACCGGGGAGCTGTTTTTT.

This sequence joins TRBV27 and TRBJ1-4; D perhaps matches TRBD1 (5 bases). Germline CDR1 and CDR2: MNHEY and SMNVEV (reference sequence). The CDR3 length is 15 residues. Trimming left V 5 bases short and J 8 bases short, with 18 bases between. The CDR3 coding sequence is TGTGCCAGCAGTGGGACCGGGAGAGAAAACGAAAAACTGTTTTTT. Its protein is CASSGTGRENEKLFF.

This clone was seen a handful of times. The rearrangement links TRBV30 to TRBJ1-1; D remains unclear. The CDR3 covers 10 residues. Trimming removed 5 bases at V and 10 bases at J, with 11 bases between. Germline V gives CDR1 GTSNPN, CDR2 SVGIG (reference sequence). CDR3 DNA: TGTGCCTGGCAAGACGAACGAGCTTTCTTT. Its protein is CAWQDERAFF.

The rearrangement links TRBV5-1 to TRBJ2-5, with D perhaps TRBD2 (6 bases). Germline values: CDR1 SGHRS, CDR2 YFSETQ. The CDR3 spans 13 residues. Trimming removed 4 bases from V and 5 bases from J, with 12 bases in between. The CDR3 reads CASSGGGWETQYF. The CDR3 nucleotides read TGCGCCAGCAGCGGGGGAGGTTGGGAGACCCAGTACTTC.

The V gene is TRBV28, the J gene TRBJ2-1, with 8 bases identical to TRBD2. This CDR3 contains 15 residues. Per germline, CDR1 MDHEN and CDR2 SYDVKM. Trimming removed 8 bases from V and 4 bases from J; junction bases left unmatched: 10. The CDR3 is CASHLVAGGYNEQFF. DNA for the CDR3: TGTGCCAGCCACCTCGTGGCGGGGGGTTACAATGAGCAGTTCTTC.

This chain joins TRBV5-1 and TRBJ2-7; 8 bases match TRBD2. CDR1 and CDR2 (germline): SGHRS, YFSETQ. V gave up 4 bases and J gave up 1 base; unmatched junction bases: 19. The CDR3 has 19 amino acids. The CDR3: CASSRPSGPSQGNSYEQYF. The CDR3 bases are TGCGCCAGCAGCCGTCCTAGCGGGCCCTCCCAAGGGAATTCCTACGAGCAGTACTTC.

This chain joins TRBV4-1 and TRBJ2-1; tentative D call: TRBD2 (6 bases). Germline CDR1 reads MGHRA; CDR2 reads YSYEKL. V was pared by 4 bases and J by 1 base, with 17 bases between. This CDR3 is 17 amino acids long. The CDR3 is CASSRQGNGRSYNEQFF. The CDR3 nucleotides read TGCGCCAGCAGCCGACAAGGGAACGGGAGATCCTACAATGAGCAGTTCTTC.

The V gene is TRBV7-2, the J gene TRBJ1-1; no clear D gene. V dropped 4 bases and J dropped 2 bases, with 8 bases sitting between them. The CDR3 extends over 13 amino acids. In germline, CDR1 is SGHTA, CDR2 FQGNSA. Here the CDR3 DNA reads TGTGCCAGCAGCTCGGGATCAAACACTGAAGCTTTCTTT. It translates to CASSSGSNTEAFF. The variable domain in full, completed from reference TRBV7-2 and TRBJ1-1, reads GAGVSQSPSNKVTEKGKDVELRCDPISGHTALYWYRQSLGQGLEFLIYFQGNSAPDKSGLPSDRFSAERTGGSVSTLTIQRTQQEDSAVYLCASSSGSNTEAFFGQGTRLTVV.